This entry concerns a single T cell receptor (beta chain). Using immunoSEQ multiplex PCR, the repertoire was profiled, and TCRdb retains in-frame clones only, with some absent. The sample has about 200,000 clones; 84% are singletons. This record belongs to a study of blood T cell repertoires in COVID-19. Turning to the study itself: T cells, B-cell-depleted T cells, or PBMCs supplied cDNA or gDNA.

Categorization into cohorts depended on clinical history that participants reported. Source material: PBMCs or T cells enriched from blood (not recorded which). This TCR came from a man aged 35 to 55 who had recovered from COVID-19.

The CDR3 loop reads CASSFKQGAHGYTF. The CDR3 DNA reads as TGCGCCAGCAGCTTTAAACAGGGGGCGCATGGCTACACCTTC. This rearrangement joins TRBV5-1 to TRBJ1-2; 9 bases align to TRBD1. Germline loops: CDR1 SGHRS, CDR2 YFSETQ. The CDR3 loop spans 14 amino acids. The V segment lost 2 bases and the J segment 6 bases; nucleotides outside the gene matches: 5.